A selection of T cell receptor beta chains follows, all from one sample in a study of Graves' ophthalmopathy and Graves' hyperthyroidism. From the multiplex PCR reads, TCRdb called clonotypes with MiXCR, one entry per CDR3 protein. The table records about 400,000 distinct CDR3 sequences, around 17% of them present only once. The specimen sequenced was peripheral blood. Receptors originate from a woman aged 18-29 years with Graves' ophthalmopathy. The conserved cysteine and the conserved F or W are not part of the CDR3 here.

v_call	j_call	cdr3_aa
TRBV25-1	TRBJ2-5	ASSETASSAQETQY
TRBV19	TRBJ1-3	ASRQGPISGNTIY
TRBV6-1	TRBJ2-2	AGRITGGVYGELF
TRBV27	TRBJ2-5	ATNDRVGTQY
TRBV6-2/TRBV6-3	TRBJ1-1	ASTWDGSTEAF
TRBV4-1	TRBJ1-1	ASSRFVQKNTEAF
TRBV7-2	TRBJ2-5	ASSRFQETQY
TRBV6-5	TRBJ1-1	ASRWTGYTEAF
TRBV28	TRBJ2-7	ASSSTPGSDEQY
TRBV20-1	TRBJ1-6	SAARDLNSPLH
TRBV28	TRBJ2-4	ASSLGGRKNIQY
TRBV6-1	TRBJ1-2	ASGPTGNYGYT
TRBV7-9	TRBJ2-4	ASSLAGTGGSKNIQY
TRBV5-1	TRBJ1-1	ASSLTAGPHTEAF
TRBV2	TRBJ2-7	ASSEPRGGYEQY
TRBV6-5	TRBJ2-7	ASSYLGVSEQY
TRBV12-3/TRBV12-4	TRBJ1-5	ASSWTRGANQPQH
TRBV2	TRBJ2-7	ASSEALVLFRY
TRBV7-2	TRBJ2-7	ASSLGLYSEQY
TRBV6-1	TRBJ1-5	ASSEGPYSNQPQH
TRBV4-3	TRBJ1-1	ASSQVGHSEAF
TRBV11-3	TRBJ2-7	ASSLVPLRVERTLPIYEQY
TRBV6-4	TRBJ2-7	ASSPNPQGLGSYEQY
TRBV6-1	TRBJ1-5	ASRTGGLGNQPQH
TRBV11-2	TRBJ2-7	ASSSQSNRYEQY
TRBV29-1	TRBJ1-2	SVEGHNYGYT
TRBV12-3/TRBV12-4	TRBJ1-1	ASSLEGQYEAF
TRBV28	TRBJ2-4	ASSLGQGFNIQY
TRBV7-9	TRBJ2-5	ASSLTTVQETQY
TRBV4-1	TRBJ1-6	ASSQDDTGSSSYNSPLH
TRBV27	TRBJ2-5	ASSPLAGGEETQY
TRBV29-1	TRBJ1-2	SVGQGGNGYT
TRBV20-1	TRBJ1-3	SARPIKGGHGNTIY
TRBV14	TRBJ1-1	ASSPPARANTEAF
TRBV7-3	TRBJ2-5	ASSHGRQETQY
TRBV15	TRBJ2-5	ATSSDSQETQY
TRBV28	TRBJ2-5	ASHTGTEETQY
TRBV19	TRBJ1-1	ASMGSMNTEAF
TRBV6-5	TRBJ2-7	ASSYTIPGGGEQY
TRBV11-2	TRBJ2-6	ASSLGRADSSSGANVLT
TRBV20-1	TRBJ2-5	SARKWGTGTSDQETQY
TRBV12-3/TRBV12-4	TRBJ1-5	ASRSTGIQPQH
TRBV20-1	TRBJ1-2	SAKVPLGYT
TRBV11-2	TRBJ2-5	ASSRTTGRQETQY
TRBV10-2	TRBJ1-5	ASSDRSASSNQPQH
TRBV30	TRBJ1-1	ACRQELGTEAF
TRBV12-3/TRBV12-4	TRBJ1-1	ASSLFGTEAF
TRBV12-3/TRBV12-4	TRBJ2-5	ASSLLQTQETQY
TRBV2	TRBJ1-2	ASSETPNYGYT
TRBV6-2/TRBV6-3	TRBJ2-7	ASSSAYEQY